The present T cell receptor (beta chain) was sequenced within a study of blood T cell repertoires in COVID-19 (dated by TCRdb to about 2020). With regard to the full study: Samples from collaborators originated in the United States, Italy and Spain and spanned both the acute and convalescent phases of COVID-19. The material from the prospective study consisted of cDNA or gDNA derived from T cells, B-cell-depleted T cells, or PBMCs. Deeply sampled blood TCRbeta repertoires from subjects exposed to, actively infected with, or recovered from COVID-19 were included in the dataset. The repertoires were released in a freely available public database intended as a resource for research on the immune response to SARS-CoV-2. Samples came from the ongoing ImmuneRACE study (first 160 participants) plus 1,254 subjects from 6 global collaborators. Sample metadata almost always included a de-identified subject ID, COVID-19 status, age in years and sex. Where HLA class I and class II types were available, the types were taken from metadata supplied by the sample provider, not from assay-based typing.

The immunoSEQ Assay, a bias-controlled multiplex PCR, was used to amplify TCRbeta CDR3 regions from genomic DNA. The original methods were these. The number of nucleated cells in each sample was estimated by amplification of reference gene primers within the assay. To quantify the absolute abundance of each unique TCRbeta CDR3 rearrangement, sequence reads were collapsed and filtered. For each sample, productive Simpson clonality was calculated by taking the square root of Simpson's diversity index across productive rearrangements. TCRdb mirrors the immuneACCESS table, restricted to in-frame sequences. Some clones are absent from its copies; in checked studies, under half trace to an unresolved V gene, and the reason for the others is unknown. The V and J calls and the clone size are those of that table, but D and trimming were determined from the DNA. This sample lists hundreds of thousands of clones; about nine tenths were detected once. The ten largest account for about 7.3% of the sample.

One collaborating source in Seattle enrolled patients while the patients were actively infected and followed the patients over time throughout the course of disease. Whole blood was collected in K2EDTA tubes by collaborating institutions according to the institutions' own protocols. For TCRbeta analysis, collaborators shipped samples in one of three forms: frozen whole blood, isolated PBMCs, or DNA extracted from either of those sample types. Broad study findings and their caveats: The amount of clinical and demographic metadata varied by source and participant and was provided uncurated.

With respect to this clone: This clone's antigen is unknown. The record has no base qualities; no much larger clone is one base away.

CDR1 and CDR2, per the germline V gene (reference sequence), are SEHNR and FQNEAQ. The cysteine opens and the phenylalanine closes a CDR3 of 14 amino acids. The entry retains the CDR3 DNA only, 42 bases that are in frame from base 1. Relative to germline, V is 2 bases shorter and J is 1 base shorter, with 5 bases between their ends. The sequencing sample was made of peripheral blood. The chain joins TRBV7-9 to TRBJ2-2; TRBD1 might be the D gene, on 5 matching bases. The clonotype was recovered from a woman in her 70s with COVID-19, enrolled during active disease. The nucleotide sequence is given as TGTGCCAGCAGCTTAAGGGGGAACACCGGGGAGCTGTTTTTT. It encodes CASSLRGNTGELFF.